This T cell receptor (beta chain) was found in a study of CD8 T cells in ankylosing spondylitis. 5'-RACE, quantitative and with molecular barcodes, yielded the TCR beta libraries. TCRdb reprocessed the 5' RACE reads via MiXCR and lists one record per CDR3 protein. Of under 300,000 distinct CDR3 sequences listed, 8% to 9.5% are singletons. On this clonotype itself: The antigen is not known.

Points from the study as a whole: What seemed typical of ankylosing spondylitis blood was a TCR beta motif built from about eight highly homologous variants.

This TCR derives from a male donor with ankylosing spondylitis or in good health (not recorded which). The sequencing sample was made of blood, either unsorted or a sorted T cell fraction (not recorded which).

Written as DNA, the CDR3 is TGTGCCACCAGCACCGAGAGGTGGAATCAGCCCCAGCATTTT. It codes for CATSTERWNQPQHF. The chain combines TRBV15 with TRBJ1-5; D remains ambiguous. The CDR3 sequence is 14 residues long. Germline V gene lookup returns CDR1 LNHNV and CDR2 YYDKDF (reference sequence). V shed 4 bases and J shed 4 bases, with 11 bases lying between them.